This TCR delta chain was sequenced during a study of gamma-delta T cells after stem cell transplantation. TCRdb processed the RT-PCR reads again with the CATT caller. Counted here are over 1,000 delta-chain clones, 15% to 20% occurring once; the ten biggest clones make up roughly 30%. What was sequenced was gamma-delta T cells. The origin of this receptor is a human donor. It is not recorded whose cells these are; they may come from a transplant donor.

The CDR3 region has the DNA TGTGCTCTTGGGGAACGTACTGGGGGCCCCCTCAAGGATAAACTCATCTTT. It codes for CALGERTGGPLKDKLIF. The genes are TRDV1 and TRDJ1, with TRDD3 identical over 8 bases. V shed 1 base and J 5 bases; nucleotides not matched to a gene: 12. The germline V gene encodes CDR1 TSWWSYY and CDR2 QGS. The CDR3 totals 17 residues.